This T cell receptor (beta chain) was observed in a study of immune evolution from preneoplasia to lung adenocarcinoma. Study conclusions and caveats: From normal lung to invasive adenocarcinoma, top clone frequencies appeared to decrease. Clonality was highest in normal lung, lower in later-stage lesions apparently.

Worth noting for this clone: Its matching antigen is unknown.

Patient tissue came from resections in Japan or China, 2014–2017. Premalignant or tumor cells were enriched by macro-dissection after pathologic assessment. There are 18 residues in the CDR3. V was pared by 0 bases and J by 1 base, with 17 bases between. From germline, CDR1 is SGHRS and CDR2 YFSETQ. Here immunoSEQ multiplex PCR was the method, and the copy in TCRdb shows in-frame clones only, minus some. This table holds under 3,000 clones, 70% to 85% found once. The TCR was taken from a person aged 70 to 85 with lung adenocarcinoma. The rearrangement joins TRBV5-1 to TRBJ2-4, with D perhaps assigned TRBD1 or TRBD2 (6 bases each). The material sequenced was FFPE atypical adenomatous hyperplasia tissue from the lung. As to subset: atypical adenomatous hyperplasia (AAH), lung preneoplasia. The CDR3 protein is CASSLEGEWGAAKNIQYF. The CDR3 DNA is TGCGCCAGCAGCTTGGAGGGTGAATGGGGGGCGGCCAAAAACATTCAGTACTTC.